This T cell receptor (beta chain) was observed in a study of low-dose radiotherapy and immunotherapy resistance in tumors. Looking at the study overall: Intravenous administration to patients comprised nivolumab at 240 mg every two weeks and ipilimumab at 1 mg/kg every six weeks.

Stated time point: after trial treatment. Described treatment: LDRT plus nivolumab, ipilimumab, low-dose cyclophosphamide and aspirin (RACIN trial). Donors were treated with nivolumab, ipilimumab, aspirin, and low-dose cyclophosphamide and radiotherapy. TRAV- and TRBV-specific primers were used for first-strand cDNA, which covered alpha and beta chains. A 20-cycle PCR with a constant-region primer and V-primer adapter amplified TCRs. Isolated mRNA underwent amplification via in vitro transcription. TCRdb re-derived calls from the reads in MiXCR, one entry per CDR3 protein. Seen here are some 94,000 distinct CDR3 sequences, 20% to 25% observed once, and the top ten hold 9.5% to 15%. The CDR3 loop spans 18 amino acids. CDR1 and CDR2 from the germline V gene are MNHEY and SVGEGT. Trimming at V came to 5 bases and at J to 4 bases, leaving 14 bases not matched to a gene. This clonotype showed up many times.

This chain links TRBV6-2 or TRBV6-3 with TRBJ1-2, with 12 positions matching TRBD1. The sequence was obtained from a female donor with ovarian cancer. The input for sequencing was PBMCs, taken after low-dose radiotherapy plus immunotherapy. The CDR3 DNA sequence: TGTGCCAGCAGTAGATACCGGGACAGGGGGCTAGCTGGCTATGGCTACACCTTC. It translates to CASSRYRDRGLAGYGYTF.